This T cell receptor beta chain came from a study of T cell responses to AZD1222 COVID-19 vaccine. As for the study in general: Samples with a second dose at about 4 or about 12 weeks were pooled together.

Study findings and constraints: A reported finding is that nearly half of spike-specific TCRs target unmutated variant regions.

Assay: immunoSEQ multiplex PCR; the TCRdb copy retains only in-frame clones and omits some. Among roughly 170,000 clones listed, 90% were seen once. A remark on this clone: The antigen is unknown.

The germline V gene has CDR1 LGHNA and CDR2 YSLEER. The CDR3 is 14 amino acids. The V end lost 0 bases, the J end lost 4 bases, and 7 bases lay between the germline ends. The TCR was taken from an adult in good health. This specimen was peripheral blood, taken on day 0 of AZD1222 vaccination. The genes are TRBV4-3 and TRBJ2-1; D remains unclear. The DNA for the CDR3 is TGCGCCAGCAGCCAAGATACCGGTTACAATGAGCAGTTCTTC. Its translation: CASSQDTGYNEQFF.